This T cell receptor beta chain derives from a study of T cells after yellow fever vaccination (dated by TCRdb to the late 2010s). In terms of the full investigation: The SMART-Seq v4 Ultra Low Input RNA kit was used to prepare libraries from fractions with low cell numbers. To track T-cell clones before and after primary and booster YFV17D yellow fever vaccination, bulk TCR alpha and beta repertoires were sequenced longitudinally. Two healthy male donors made up the cohort, one aged 18 to 29 years and the other aged 30 to 40 years. Bulk PBMC replicates and cell subsets were isolated from blood drawn at multiple timepoints before and after both primary and secondary immunization.

Its CDR3 holds 16 amino acids, cysteine through phenylalanine. Of all the DNA, just the CDR3 is kept, 48 bases in frame from base 1. V is cut by 4 bases and J by 0 bases, and the space between the germline ends is 12 bases. Taken from the germline V gene, the CDR1 and CDR2 loops are KGHDR and SFDVKD. Sequenced on an Illumina NovaSeq 6000. TCR cDNA was synthesized by 5'RACE template switching, through which a universal primer site and unique molecular identifiers were introduced. Priming for cDNA synthesis came from both the TCR alpha and TCR beta constant segments. Library amplification used two PCR steps, and the second PCR step added sample barcodes and sequencing adapters. Sequencing of libraries was done on Illumina HiSeq 2500 (2x100 bp) or NovaSeq (2x150 bp). As for the original processing: MIGEC handled demultiplexing of reads and collapsing into UMI consensus sequences, while MiXCR performed V(D)J alignment. Clonotypes responding to the vaccine were identified with edgeR on replicate PBMC samples, with the criteria of FDR below 0.01 and a log2 fold change above 5 up to day 15. Each bulk clonotype received a CD4 or CD8 identity based on whether the sequenced CD4 or CD8 repertoire contained that clonotype at higher abundance. The public reads were run again by TCRdb, first through fastp at Q25 and then through MiXCR, and only productive beta chains were kept. For every CDR3 protein sequence, its rows merge into one entry that carries the most common genes and DNA. These V and J calls rely on TCRdb rather than the paper's analysis. This sample comprises about 320,000 distinct CDR3 sequences, roughly 4.3% of them detected only once. The biggest ten clones account for approximately 20% of the sample.

This clonotype occurred a few times. No antigen is known for it. No qualities accompany the bases; no much larger clone lies one base away. Broad study findings and their caveats: After the booster, most of the clones that had expanded following primary vaccination were detected again (96% of CD4 and around 90% of CD8), which suggests that memory was broadly maintained. Computational filtering was required because FACS-sorted repertoires could contain abundant contaminating clonotypes from the bulk population. Only a couple of donors were included in the study, so the extent to which the findings can be generalized is limited. Compared with the primary T-cell response, the secondary T-cell response was weaker but faster, peaking on day 5 rather than day 15. A small fraction of clonotypes appeared in both the CD4 and CD8 compartments, likely as a result of convergent recombination.

Per the publication, the treatment or condition label means: live attenuated yellow fever vaccine strain. At each blood-draw timepoint, two biological replicates of bulk PBMCs were collected. A standard Ficoll-Paque protocol was used to isolate PBMCs from peripheral blood. RNA was extracted with TriZol from bulk PBMCs, CD4 and CD8 fractions, and dextramer-positive and dextramer-negative fractions. The specimen was PBMCs, collected 15 days after the yellow fever booster vaccination. The receptor chain draws on TRBV24-1 and TRBJ1-5; the D gene is perhaps TRBD1, from 5 matching bases. This clonotype was obtained from a man between 18 and 29 years old who received the YFV17D yellow fever vaccine. The DNA sequence is TGTGCCACCAGTGACAGGGCGTCCCATAGCAATCAGCCCCAGCATTTT. This yields the protein CATSDRASHSNQPQHF.